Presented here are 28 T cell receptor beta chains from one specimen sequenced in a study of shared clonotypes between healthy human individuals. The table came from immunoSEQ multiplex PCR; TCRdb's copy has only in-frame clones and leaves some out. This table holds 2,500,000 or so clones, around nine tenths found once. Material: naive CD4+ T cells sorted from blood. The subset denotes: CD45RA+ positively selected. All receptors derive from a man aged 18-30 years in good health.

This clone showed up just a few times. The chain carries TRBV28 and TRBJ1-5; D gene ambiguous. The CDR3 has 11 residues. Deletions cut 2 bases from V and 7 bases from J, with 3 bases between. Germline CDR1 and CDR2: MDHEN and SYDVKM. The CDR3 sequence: CASSLTQPQHF. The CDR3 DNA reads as TGTGCCAGCAGTTTAACGCAGCCCCAGCATTTT.

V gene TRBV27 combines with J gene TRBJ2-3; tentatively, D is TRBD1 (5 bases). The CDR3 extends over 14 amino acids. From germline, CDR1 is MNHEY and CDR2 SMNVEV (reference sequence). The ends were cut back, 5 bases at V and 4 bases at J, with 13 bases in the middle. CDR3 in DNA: TGTGCCAGCAGTCAGGGCGCGAAGTCAGATACGCAGTATTTT. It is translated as CASSQGAKSDTQYF.

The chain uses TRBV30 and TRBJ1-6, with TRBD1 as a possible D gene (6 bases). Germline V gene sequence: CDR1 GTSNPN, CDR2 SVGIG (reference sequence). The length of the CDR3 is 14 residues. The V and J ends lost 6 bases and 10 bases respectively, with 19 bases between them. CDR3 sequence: CACTTGSERSPLHF. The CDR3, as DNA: TGTGCCTGTACCACAGGGAGTGAACGCTCACCCCTCCACTTT.

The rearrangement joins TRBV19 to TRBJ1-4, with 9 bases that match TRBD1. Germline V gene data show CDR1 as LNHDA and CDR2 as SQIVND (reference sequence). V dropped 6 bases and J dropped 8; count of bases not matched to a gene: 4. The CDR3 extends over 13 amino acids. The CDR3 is CASRKGQGEKLFF. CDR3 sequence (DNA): TGTGCCAGTAGGAAGGGACAGGGAGAAAAACTGTTTTTT.

In DNA, the CDR3 is TGTGCCAGCTCACCCCCCGGGGAGGGCTCCTACAATGAGCAGTTCTTC. This translates into CASSPPGEGSYNEQFF. The chain has TRBV18 and TRBJ2-1, with TRBD2 identical over 7 bases. The trim removed 3 bases at V and 0 bases at J, leaving 5 bases unmatched. The CDR3 length is 16 residues. Germline assignment: CDR1 KGHSH and CDR2 LQKENI.

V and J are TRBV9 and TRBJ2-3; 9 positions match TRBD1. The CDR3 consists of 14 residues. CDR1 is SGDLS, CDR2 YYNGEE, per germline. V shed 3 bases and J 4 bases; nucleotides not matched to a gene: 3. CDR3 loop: CASSATGGPDTQYF. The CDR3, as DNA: TGTGCCAGCAGCGCGACAGGGGGACCAGATACGCAGTATTTT.

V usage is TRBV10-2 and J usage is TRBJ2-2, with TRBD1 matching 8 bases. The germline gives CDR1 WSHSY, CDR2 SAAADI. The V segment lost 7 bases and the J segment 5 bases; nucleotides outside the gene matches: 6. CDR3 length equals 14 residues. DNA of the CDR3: TGCGCCAGCACCTCCCAGGGGGCGACCGGGGAGCTGTTTTTT. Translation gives CASTSQGATGELFF.

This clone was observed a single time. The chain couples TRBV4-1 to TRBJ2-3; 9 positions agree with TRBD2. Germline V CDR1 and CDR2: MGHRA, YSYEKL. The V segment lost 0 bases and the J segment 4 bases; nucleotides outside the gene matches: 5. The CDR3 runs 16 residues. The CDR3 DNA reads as TGCGCCAGCAGCCAAGATGCGGTAGCGGGGGCAGATACGCAGTATTTT. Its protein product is CASSQDAVAGADTQYF.

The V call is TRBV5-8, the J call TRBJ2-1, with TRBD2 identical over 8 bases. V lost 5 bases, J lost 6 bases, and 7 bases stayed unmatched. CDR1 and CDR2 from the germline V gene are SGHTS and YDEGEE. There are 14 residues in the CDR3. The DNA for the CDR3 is TGTGCCAGCAGGCAGCCCGGGACTAGCAATGAGCAGTTCTTC. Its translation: CASRQPGTSNEQFF.

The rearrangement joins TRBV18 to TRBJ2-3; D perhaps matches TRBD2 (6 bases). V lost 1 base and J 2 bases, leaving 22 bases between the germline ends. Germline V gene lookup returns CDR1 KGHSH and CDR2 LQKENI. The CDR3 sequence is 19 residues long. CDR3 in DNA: TGTGCCAGCTCACCACTTCCGACGACTACCGGGACTTTCACAGATACGCAGTATTTT. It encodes CASSPLPTTTGTFTDTQYF.

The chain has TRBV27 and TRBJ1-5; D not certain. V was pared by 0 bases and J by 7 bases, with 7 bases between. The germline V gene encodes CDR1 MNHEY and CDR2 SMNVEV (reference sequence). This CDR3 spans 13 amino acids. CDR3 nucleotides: TGTGCCAGCAGTTTATCGGATAGGCAGCCCCAGCATTTT. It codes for CASSLSDRQPQHF.

CDR3 loop: CASSILGLANTGELFF. Here the CDR3 DNA reads TGTGCCAGCAGTATCCTGGGGTTGGCGAACACCGGGGAGCTGTTTTTT. The chain combines TRBV2 with TRBJ2-2; D unresolved. CDR3 length: 16 residues. Trimming pared 5 bases from V and 0 bases from J, leaving 13 bases between. In germline, CDR1 is SNHLY, CDR2 FYNNEI.

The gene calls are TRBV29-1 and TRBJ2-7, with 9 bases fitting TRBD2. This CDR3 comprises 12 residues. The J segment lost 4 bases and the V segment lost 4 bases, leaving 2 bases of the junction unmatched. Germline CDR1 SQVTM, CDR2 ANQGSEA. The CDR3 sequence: CSVVGLAYEQYF. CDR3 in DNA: TGCAGCGTTGTGGGACTAGCTTACGAGCAGTACTTC.

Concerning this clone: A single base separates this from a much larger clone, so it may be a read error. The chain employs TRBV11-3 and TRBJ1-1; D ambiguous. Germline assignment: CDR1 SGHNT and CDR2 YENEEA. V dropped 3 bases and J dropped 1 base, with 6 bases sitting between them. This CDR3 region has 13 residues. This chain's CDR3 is CASSFQENTEAFF. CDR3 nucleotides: TGTGCCAGCAGCTTTCAGGAGAACACTGAAGCTTTCTTT.

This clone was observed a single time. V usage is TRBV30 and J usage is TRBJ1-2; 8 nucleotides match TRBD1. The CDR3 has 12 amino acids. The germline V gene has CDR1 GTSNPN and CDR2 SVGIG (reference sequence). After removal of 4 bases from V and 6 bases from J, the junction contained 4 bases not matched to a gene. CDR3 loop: CAWTATGDGYTF. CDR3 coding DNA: TGTGCCTGGACCGCGACAGGGGATGGCTACACCTTC.

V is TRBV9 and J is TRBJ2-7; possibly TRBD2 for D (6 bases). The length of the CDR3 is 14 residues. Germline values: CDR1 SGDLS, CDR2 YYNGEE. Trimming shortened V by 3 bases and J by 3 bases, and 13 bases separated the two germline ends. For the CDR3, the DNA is TGTGCCAGCAGCGCCGGCGGAGGGTACTACGAGCAGTACTTC. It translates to CASSAGGGYYEQYF.

The CDR3 is CASSDRDRGHTQYF. In DNA form, the CDR3 reads TGCGCCAGCAGTGACAGAGACAGGGGCCATACGCAGTATTTT. The J gene is TRBJ2-3, the V gene TRBV10-1, with 8 bases lining up with TRBD1. Per germline, CDR1 WNHNN and CDR2 SYGVQD (reference sequence). The trim removed 3 bases at V and 7 bases at J, leaving 6 bases unmatched. This CDR3 region has 14 residues.

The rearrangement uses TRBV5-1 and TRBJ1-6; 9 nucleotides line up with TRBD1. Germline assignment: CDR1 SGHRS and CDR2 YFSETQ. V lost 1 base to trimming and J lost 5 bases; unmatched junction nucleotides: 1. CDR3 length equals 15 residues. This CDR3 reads CASSLTGGDNSPLHF. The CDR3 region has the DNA TGCGCCAGCAGCTTGACAGGGGGCGATAATTCACCCCTCCACTTT.

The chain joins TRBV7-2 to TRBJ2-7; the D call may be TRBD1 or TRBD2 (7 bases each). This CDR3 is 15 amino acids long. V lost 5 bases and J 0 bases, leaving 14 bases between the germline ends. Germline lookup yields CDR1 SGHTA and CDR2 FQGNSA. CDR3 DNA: TGTGCCAGCAGCCGGGGAGGGACAGTCTCCTACGAGCAGTACTTC. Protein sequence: CASSRGGTVSYEQYF.

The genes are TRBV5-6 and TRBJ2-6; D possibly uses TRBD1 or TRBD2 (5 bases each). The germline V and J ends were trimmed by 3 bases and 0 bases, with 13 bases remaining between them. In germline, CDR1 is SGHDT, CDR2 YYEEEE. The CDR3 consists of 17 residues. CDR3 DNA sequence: TGTGCCAGCAGCTCAGGGACGGGTCTCTCTGGGGCCAACGTCCTGACTTTC. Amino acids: CASSSGTGLSGANVLTF.

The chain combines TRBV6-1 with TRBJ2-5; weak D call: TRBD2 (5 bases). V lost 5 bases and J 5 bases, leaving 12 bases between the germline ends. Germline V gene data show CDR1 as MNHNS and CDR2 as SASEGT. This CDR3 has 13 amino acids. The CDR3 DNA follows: TGTGCCAGCAGTATTGGCCCGGGGGAGACCCAGTACTTC. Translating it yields CASSIGPGETQYF.

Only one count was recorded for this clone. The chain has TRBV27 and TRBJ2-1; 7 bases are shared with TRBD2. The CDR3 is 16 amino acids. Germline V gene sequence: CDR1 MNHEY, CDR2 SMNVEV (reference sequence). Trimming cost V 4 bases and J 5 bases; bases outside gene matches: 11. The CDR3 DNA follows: TGTGCCAGCAGTTGGGCTGGGCTAGCGGACAACAATGAGCAGTTCTTC. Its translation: CASSWAGLADNNEQFF.

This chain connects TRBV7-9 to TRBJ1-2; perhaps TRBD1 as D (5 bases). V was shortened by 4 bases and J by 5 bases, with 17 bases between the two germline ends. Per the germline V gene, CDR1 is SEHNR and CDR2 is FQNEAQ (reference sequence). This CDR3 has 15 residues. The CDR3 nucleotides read TGTGCCAGCAGCTCTAGTGCGGGGGTTGGATATGGCTACACCTTC. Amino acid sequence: CASSSSAGVGYGYTF. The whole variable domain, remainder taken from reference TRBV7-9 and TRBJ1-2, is DTGVSQNPRHKITKRGQNVTFRCDPISEHNRLYWYRQTLGQGPEFLTYFQNEAQLEKSRLLSDRFSAERPKGSFSTLEIQRTEQGDSAMYLCASSSSAGVGYGYTFGSGTRLTVV.

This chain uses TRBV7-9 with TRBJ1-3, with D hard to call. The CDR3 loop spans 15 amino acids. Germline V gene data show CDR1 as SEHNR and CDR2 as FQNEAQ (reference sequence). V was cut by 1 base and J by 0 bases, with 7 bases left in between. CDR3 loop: CASSLDPLSGNTIYF. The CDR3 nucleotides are TGTGCCAGCAGCTTAGATCCCCTCTCTGGAAACACCATATATTTT.

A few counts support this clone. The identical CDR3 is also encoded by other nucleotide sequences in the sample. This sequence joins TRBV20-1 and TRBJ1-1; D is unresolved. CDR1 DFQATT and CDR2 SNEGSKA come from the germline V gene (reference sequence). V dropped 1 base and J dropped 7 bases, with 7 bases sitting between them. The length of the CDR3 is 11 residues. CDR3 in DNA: TGCAGTGCTAGAGTTCCTGGTGAAGCTTTCTTT. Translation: CSARVPGEAFF.

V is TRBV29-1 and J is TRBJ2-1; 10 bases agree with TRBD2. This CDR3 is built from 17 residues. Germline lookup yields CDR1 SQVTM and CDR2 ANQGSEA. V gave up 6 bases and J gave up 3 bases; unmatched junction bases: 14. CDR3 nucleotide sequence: TGCAGCGTCGATTCTCGGAGCGGGAGGGATTTCTACAATGAGCAGTTCTTC. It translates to CSVDSRSGRDFYNEQFF.

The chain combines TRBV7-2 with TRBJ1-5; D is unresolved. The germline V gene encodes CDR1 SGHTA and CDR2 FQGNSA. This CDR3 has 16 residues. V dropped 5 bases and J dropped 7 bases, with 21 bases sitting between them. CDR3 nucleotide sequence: TGTGCCAGCAGCCGGTCTTTGGATAGCGTAGACCAGCCCCAGCATTTT. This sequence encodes CASSRSLDSVDQPQHF.

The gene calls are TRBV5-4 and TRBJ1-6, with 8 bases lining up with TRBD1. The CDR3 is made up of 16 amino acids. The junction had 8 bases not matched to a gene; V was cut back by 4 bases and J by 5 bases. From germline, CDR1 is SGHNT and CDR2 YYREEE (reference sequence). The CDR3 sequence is CASSRQGAEDNSPLHF. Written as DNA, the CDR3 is TGTGCCAGCAGCCGGCAGGGGGCCGAGGATAATTCACCCCTCCACTTT.